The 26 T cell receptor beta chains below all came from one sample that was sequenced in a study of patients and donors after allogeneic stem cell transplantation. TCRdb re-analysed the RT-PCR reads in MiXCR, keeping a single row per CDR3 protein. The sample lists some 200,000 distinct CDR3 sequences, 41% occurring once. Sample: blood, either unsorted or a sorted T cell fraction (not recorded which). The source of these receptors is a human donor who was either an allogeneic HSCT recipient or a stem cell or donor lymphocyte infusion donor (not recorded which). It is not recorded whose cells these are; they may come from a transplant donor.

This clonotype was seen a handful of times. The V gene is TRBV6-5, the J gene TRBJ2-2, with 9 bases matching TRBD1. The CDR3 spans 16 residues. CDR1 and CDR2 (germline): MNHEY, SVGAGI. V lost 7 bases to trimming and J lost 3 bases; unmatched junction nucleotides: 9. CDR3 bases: TGTGCCAGCAAGGGACAGGGAAGAAAGGACACCGGGGAGCTGTTTTTT. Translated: CASKGQGRKDTGELFF.

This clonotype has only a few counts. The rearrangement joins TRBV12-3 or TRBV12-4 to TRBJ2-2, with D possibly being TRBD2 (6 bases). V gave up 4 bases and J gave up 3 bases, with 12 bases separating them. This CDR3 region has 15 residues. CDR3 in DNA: TGTGCCAGCAGTTGGAGGGCCGGGGACACCGGGGAGCTGTTTTTT. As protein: CASSWRAGDTGELFF.

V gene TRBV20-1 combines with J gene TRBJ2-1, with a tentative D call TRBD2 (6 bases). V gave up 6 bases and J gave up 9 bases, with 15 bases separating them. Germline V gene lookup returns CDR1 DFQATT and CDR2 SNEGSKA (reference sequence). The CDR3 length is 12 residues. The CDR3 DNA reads TGCAGTGCGGGGGAAGGGACTGCTGAGCAGTTCTTC. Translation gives CSAGEGTAEQFF.

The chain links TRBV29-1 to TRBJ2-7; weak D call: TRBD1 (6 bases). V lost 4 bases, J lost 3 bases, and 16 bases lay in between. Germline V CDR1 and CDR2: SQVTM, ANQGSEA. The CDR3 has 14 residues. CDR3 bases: TGCAGCGTTGTATCCGAGGACAGCCTCTACGAGCAGTACTTC. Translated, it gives CSVVSEDSLYEQYF.

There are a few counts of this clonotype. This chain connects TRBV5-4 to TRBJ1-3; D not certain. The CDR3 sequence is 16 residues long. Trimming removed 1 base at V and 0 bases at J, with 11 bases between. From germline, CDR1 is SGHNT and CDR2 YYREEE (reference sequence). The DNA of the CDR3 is TGTGCCAGCAGCTTGTATGCGGCCGCCTCTGGAAACACCATATATTTT. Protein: CASSLYAAASGNTIYF.

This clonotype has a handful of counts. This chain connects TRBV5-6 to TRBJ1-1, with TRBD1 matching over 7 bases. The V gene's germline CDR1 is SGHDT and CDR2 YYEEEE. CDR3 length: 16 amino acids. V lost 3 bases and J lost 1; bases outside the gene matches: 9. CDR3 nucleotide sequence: TGTGCCAGCAGCTACCGACAGGGCTTGGCGAACACTGAAGCTTTCTTT. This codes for CASSYRQGLANTEAFF. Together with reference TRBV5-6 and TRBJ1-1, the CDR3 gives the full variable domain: DAGVTQSPTHLIKTRGQQVTLRCSPKSGHDTVSWYQQALGQGPQFIFQYYEEEERQRGNFPDRFSGHQFPNYSSELNVNALLLGDSALYLCASSYRQGLANTEAFFGQGTRLTVV.

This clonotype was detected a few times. CDR3 loop: CASGIRGRTGELFF. The CDR3 region has the DNA TGTGCCAGCGGTATTAGGGGGCGAACCGGGGAGCTGTTTTTT. This chain links TRBV19 with TRBJ2-2; 7 bases map to TRBD1. The CDR3 length is 14 residues. J was trimmed by 5 bases and V by 9 bases; bases with no gene match: 9. Per germline, CDR1 LNHDA and CDR2 SQIVND (reference sequence).

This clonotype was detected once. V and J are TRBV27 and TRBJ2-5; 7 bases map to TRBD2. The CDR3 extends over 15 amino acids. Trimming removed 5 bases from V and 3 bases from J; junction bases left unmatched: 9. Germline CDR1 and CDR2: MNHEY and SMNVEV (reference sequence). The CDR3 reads CASSPREGGKETQYF. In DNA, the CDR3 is TGTGCCAGCAGTCCGAGGGAGGGCGGAAAAGAGACCCAGTACTTC.

The chain's CDR3 is CASSPGQSERDTQYF. CDR3 nucleotides: TGTGCCAGCAGCCCAGGACAGTCAGAGAGAGATACGCAGTATTTT. The chain has TRBV12-3 or TRBV12-4 and TRBJ2-3; D perhaps matches TRBD1 (6 bases). The CDR3 runs to 15 residues. Trimming cost V 6 bases and J 5 bases, with 18 bases left between them.

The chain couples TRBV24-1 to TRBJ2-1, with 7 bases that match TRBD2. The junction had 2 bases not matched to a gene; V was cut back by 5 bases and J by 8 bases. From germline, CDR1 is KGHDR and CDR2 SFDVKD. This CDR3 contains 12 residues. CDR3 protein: CATSAGRDEQFF. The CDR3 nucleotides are TGTGCCACCAGTGCTGGGAGGGATGAGCAGTTCTTC.

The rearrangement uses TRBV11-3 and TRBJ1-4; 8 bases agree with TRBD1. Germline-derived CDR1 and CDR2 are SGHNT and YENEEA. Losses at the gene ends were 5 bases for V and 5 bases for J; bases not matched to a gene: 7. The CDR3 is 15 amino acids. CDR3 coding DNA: TGTGCCAGCAGCCTTGGGACAGGACAGAATGAAAAACTGTTTTTT. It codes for CASSLGTGQNEKLFF.

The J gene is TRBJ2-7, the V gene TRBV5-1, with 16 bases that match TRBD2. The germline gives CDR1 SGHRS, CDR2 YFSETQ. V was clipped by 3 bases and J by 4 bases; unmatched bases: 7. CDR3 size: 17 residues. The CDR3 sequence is CASSSGLAGGEYYEQYF. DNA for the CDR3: TGCGCCAGCAGCTCGGGACTAGCGGGAGGGGAGTATTACGAGCAGTACTTC.

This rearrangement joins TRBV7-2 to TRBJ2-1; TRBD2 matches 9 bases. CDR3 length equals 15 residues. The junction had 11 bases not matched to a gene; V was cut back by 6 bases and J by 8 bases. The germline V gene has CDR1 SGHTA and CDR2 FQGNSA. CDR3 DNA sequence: TGTGCCAGCAGTCAAAGCGGCGGGAGGGCCGATGAGCAGTTCTTC. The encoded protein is CASSQSGGRADEQFF.

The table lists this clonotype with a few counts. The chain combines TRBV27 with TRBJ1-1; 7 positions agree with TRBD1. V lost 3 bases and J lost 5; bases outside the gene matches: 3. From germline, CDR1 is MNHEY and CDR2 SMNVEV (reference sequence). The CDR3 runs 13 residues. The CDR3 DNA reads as TGTGCCAGCAGTTTCTACAGGGGAACTGAAGCTTTCTTT. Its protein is CASSFYRGTEAFF.

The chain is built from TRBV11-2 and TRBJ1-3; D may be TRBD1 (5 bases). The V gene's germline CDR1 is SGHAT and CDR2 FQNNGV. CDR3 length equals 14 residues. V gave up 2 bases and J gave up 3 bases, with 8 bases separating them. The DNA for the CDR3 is TGTGCCAGCAGCTTACAGGGATTTGGAAACACCATATATTTT. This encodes CASSLQGFGNTIYF.

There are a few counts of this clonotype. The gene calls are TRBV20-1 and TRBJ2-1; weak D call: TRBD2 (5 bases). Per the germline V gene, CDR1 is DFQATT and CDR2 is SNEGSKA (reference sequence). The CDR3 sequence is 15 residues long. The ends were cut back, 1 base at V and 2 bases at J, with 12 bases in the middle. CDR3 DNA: TGCAGTGCTAGAGTGGCAAGCGGAGCCTACAATGAGCAGTTCTTC. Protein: CSARVASGAYNEQFF.

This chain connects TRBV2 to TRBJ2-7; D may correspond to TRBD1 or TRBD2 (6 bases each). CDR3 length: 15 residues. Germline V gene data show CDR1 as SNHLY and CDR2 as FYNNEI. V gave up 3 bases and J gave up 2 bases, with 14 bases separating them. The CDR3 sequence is CASSDGGLQPYEQYF. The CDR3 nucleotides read TGTGCCAGCAGTGATGGGGGGCTTCAACCCTACGAGCAGTACTTC.

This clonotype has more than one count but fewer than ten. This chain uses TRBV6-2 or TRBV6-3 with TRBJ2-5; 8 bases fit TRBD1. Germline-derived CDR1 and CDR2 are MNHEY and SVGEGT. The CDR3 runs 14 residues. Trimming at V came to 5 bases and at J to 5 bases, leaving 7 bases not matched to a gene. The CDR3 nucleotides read TGTGCCAGCAGTCGGACGACAGGGGTGGAGACCCAGTACTTC. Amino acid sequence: CASSRTTGVETQYF.

The CDR3 region is CASSQDSQRGEYYNEQFF. In nucleotides, the CDR3 is TGTGCCAGCAGCCAAGATTCCCAGCGAGGGGAATACTACAATGAGCAGTTCTTC. V is TRBV14 and J is TRBJ2-1; tentatively, D is TRBD1 or TRBD2 (5 bases each). The germline CDR1 and CDR2 sequences are SGHDN and FVKESK. V gave up 0 bases and J gave up 3 bases, with 18 bases separating them. The CDR3 extends over 18 amino acids. Drawing the rest from reference TRBV14 and TRBJ2-1, the complete variable domain is EAGVTQFPSHSVIEKGQTVTLRCDPISGHDNLYWYRRVMGKEIKFLLHFVKESKQDESGMPNNRFLAERTGGTYSTLKVQPAELEDSGVYFCASSQDSQRGEYYNEQFFGPGTRLTVL.

The CDR3 region has the DNA TGTGCCATCCGATCCGGTCAGGAGAACACTGAAGCTTTCTTT. Protein product: CAIRSGQENTEAFF. The rearrangement joins TRBV10-3 to TRBJ1-1; D call uncertain. This CDR3 region has 14 residues. Germline loops: CDR1 ENHRY, CDR2 SYGVKD. The V and J ends lost 8 bases and 1 base respectively, with 14 bases between them.

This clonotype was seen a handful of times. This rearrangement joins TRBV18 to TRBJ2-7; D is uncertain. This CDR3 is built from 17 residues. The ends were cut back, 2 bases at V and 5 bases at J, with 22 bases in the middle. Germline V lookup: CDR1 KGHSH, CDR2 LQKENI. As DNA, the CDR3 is TGTGCCAGCTCACCAAGGAGATTTGCTCAGACCCCCCACGAGCAGTACTTC. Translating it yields CASSPRRFAQTPHEQYF.

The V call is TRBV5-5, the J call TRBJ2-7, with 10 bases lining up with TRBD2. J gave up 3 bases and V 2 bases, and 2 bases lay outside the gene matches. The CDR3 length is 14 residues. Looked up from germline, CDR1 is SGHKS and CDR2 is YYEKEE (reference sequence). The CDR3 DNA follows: TGTGCCAGCAGCTTCTGGACTAGCGGCTACGAGCAGTACTTC. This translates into CASSFWTSGYEQYF.

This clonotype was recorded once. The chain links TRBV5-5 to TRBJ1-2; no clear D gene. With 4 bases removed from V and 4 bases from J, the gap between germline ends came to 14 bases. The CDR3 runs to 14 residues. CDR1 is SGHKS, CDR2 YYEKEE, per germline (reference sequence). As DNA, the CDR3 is TGTGCCAGCAGCCCCAGAACAGTACTCTATGGCTACACCTTC. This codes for CASSPRTVLYGYTF.

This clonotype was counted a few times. In nucleotides, the CDR3 is TGTGCCAGCAGTTTTTTCGGGACAGGGTGGGATCAGCCCCAGCATTTT. Protein sequence: CASSFFGTGWDQPQHF. The chain links TRBV12-3 or TRBV12-4 to TRBJ1-5, with 9 bases matching TRBD1. The CDR3 sequence is 16 residues long. The junction had 8 bases not matched to a gene; V was cut back by 3 bases and J by 5 bases.

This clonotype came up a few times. CDR3 protein: CASSPLGQGNLNTEAFF. The CDR3 coding sequence is TGTGCCAGCAGCCCCCTGGGACAGGGGAACCTAAACACTGAAGCTTTCTTT. The V call is TRBV4-2, the J call TRBJ1-1; 10 bases fit TRBD1. V gave up 4 bases and J gave up 2 bases; unmatched junction bases: 10. The CDR3 contains 17 residues. The V gene's germline CDR1 is LGHNA and CDR2 YNFKEQ.

CDR3 loop: CASSYSAGKVETQYF. The CDR3 DNA reads TGTGCCAGCAGTTACTCAGCAGGGAAGGTGGAGACCCAGTACTTC. The chain joins TRBV6-2 or TRBV6-3 to TRBJ2-5, with D perhaps matching TRBD1 (5 bases). The CDR3 sequence is 15 residues long. The V gene lost 0 bases and the J gene lost 5 bases, with 13 bases spanning the gap. Per the germline V gene, CDR1 is MNHEY and CDR2 is SVGEGT.